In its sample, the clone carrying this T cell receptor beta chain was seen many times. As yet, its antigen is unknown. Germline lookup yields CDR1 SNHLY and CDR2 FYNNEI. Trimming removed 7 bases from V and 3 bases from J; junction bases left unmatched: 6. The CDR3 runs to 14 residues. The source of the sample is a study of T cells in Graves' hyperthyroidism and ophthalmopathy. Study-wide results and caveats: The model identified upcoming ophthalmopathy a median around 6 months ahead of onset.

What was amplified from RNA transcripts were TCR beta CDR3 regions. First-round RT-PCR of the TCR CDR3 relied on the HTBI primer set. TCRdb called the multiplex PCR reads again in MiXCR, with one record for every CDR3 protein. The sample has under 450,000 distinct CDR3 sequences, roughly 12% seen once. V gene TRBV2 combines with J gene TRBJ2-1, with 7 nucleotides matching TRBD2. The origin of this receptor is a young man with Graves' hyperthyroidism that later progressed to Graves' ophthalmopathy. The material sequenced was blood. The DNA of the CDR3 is TGTGCCAGCATGCCGCTAGCGGACTACAATGAGCAGTTCTTC. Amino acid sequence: CASMPLADYNEQFF.